The 4 T cell receptor beta chains below were found in one sample sequenced in a study of TIL therapy for anti-PD-1-resistant metastatic lung cancer. This was the immunoSEQ v3 assay. The protocol was immunoSEQ multiplex PCR, while the TCRdb copy is restricted to in-frame clones and leaves out a portion. The sample contains 13,000 or so clones, around 69% of which appear only once. Time point reported: pre-treatment sample, taken before nivolumab and TIL therapy. Tumor tissue came from excised metastases, mostly pleural nodules or supraclavicular lymph nodes. This specimen consisted of tumor tissue, obtained at baseline. The receptor set was obtained from a woman aged 30 to 85 with non-small cell lung cancer.

This clone was recorded only once. This chain links TRBV6-5 with TRBJ2-7; 10 bases map to TRBD1. This CDR3 has 14 amino acids. Germline V gene data show CDR1 as MNHEY and CDR2 as SVGAGI. Germline trimming cut 5 bases from V and 6 bases from J; bases unmatched to any gene: 7. The CDR3, as DNA: TGTGCCAGCAGTGAATGGACAGGGGGGGTCGAGCAGTACTTC. It specifies CASSEWTGGVEQYF.

The table lists this clone with a count of one. The chain combines TRBV1 with TRBJ2-1; the table's TRBD2 call for D was not verified on the DNA. TRBV1 is designated a pseudogene. The CDR3 is 16 amino acids. This CDR3 is CTSSSPNRDSPPEQFF. CDR3 in DNA: TGCACCAGCAGCTCTCCGAACCGGGACTCACCTCCTGAGCAGTTCTTC.

This sequence joins TRBV7-9 and TRBJ2-6; TRBD1 is a possible D gene (6 bases). V lost 5 bases and J lost 6, with 14 bases in between. Looked up from germline, CDR1 is SEHNR and CDR2 is FQNEAQ (reference sequence). CDR3 length: 15 amino acids. The CDR3 loop is CASSPATGSANVLTF. CDR3 in DNA: TGTGCCAGCAGCCCGGCGACAGGATCGGCCAACGTCCTGACTTTC.

This clone was seen only a few times. The CDR3 loop is CASSGRGGRNYEQYF. CDR3 nucleotide sequence: TGTGCCAGCAGCGGCAGGGGGGGAAGGAACTACGAGCAGTACTTC. The chain is built from TRBV11-2 and TRBJ2-7; D assignment may be TRBD1 or TRBD2 (7 bases each). Looked up from germline, CDR1 is SGHAT and CDR2 is FQNNGV. Trimming took 5 bases from V and 3 from J, leaving 17 bases between them. CDR3 length: 15 residues.